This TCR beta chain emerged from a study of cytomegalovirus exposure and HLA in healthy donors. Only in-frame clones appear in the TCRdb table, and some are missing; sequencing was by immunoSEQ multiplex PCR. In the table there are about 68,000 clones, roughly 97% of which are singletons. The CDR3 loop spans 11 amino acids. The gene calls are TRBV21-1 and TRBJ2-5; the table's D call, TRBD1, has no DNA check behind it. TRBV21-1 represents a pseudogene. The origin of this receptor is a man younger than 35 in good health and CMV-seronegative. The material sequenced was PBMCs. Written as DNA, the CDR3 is TGTGCCAGCAGCTTCCAGGGGACCCAGTACTTC. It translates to CASSFQGTQYF.